These 18 T cell receptor beta chains were sequenced from one sample in a study of tumor-infiltrating lymphocytes in localized non-small cell lung cancer. The table came from immunoSEQ multiplex PCR; TCRdb's copy has only in-frame clones and leaves some out. The sample includes around 15,000 clones, 80% seen only once; the top ten take approximately 10%. Sequencing was done on a sample of uninvolved lung tissue not adjacent to the tumor. The receptors shown here come from a human donor with non-small cell lung cancer.

This clone has just a few counts. The CDR3 is CASSFSAGAVREQYF. DNA of the CDR3: TGTGCCAGCAGTTTTTCGGCGGGAGCAGTCAGGGAGCAGTACTTC. The rearrangement joins TRBV27 to TRBJ2-7; 7 bases map to TRBD2. Germline assignment: CDR1 MNHEY and CDR2 SMNVEV (reference sequence). This CDR3 has 15 residues. The J segment lost 7 bases and the V segment lost 3 bases, leaving 12 bases of the junction unmatched.

The V gene is TRBV6-5, the J gene TRBJ2-1; 8 nucleotides agree with TRBD2. Germline CDR1 is MNHEY and CDR2 is SVGAGI. With 8 bases clipped from V and 7 bases from J, the junction kept 10 bases outside the gene matches. The CDR3 runs 14 residues. Here the CDR3 DNA reads TGTGCCAGCTCAACCGGGACTAGTATTAATGAGCAGTTCTTC. It yields the protein CASSTGTSINEQFF.

This chain links TRBV30 with TRBJ2-3; D gene uncertain. V was pared by 0 bases and J by 9 bases, with 10 bases between. Germline V lookup: CDR1 GTSNPN, CDR2 SVGIG (reference sequence). This CDR3 has 12 amino acids. The CDR3 DNA is TGTGCCTGGAGTGTACCGAGTAACACGCAGTATTTT. Amino acid sequence: CAWSVPSNTQYF. The full variable domain, in which reference TRBV30 and TRBJ2-3 provide the parts outside the CDR3, is SQTIHQWPATLVQPVGSPLSLECTVEGTSNPNLYWYRQAAGRGLQLLFYSVGIGQISSEVPQNLSASRPQDRQFILSSKKLLLSDSGFYLCAWSVPSNTQYFGPGTRLTVL.

J is TRBJ2-3 and V is TRBV29-1; the D is unclear. The CDR3 is 14 amino acids. Germline-derived CDR1 and CDR2 are SQVTM and ANQGSEA. Trimming removed 4 bases from V and 3 bases from J, with 14 bases in between. Written as DNA, the CDR3 is TGCAGCGTTGCCCCGAATCAGAGGACAGATACGCAGTATTTT. It is translated as CSVAPNQRTDTQYF.

Regarding this clone: The junction departs from germline at one end; a sequencing error may be responsible. The chain carries TRBV19 and TRBJ2-7; D may be TRBD2 (5 bases). The germline V gene encodes CDR1 LNHDA and CDR2 SQIVND (reference sequence). CDR3 length: 14 amino acids. The CDR3 DNA reads as TGTGCCAGCAGTATTAATAGCGTCTCCTACGAGCAGTACTTC. Translating it yields CASSINSVSYEQYF.

This chain joins TRBV10-3 and TRBJ2-1, with 11 bases matching TRBD2. The CDR3 runs to 17 residues. The ends lost 0 bases at V and 6 bases at J; junction bases unmatched: 7. Germline values: CDR1 ENHRY, CDR2 SYGVKD. The DNA for the CDR3 is TGTGCCATCAGTGAGTCTCTAGGGACTAGCGGAGGCAATGAGCAGTTCTTC. As protein: CAISESLGTSGGNEQFF.

This chain joins TRBV5-1 and TRBJ2-5, with D perhaps TRBD1 (6 bases). Trimming shortened V by 4 bases and J by 4 bases, and 17 bases separated the two germline ends. This CDR3 has 15 amino acids. The germline CDR1 and CDR2 sequences are SGHRS and YFSETQ. The CDR3 sequence: CASSEGQGRAETQYF. CDR3 DNA: TGCGCCAGCAGCGAGGGTCAGGGGCGGGCAGAGACCCAGTACTTC.

V usage is TRBV7-9 and J usage is TRBJ2-7; D gene uncertain. V lost 5 bases and J 2 bases, leaving 4 bases between the germline ends. CDR1 is SEHNR and CDR2 is FQNEAQ in the germline V gene (reference sequence). The CDR3 has 11 amino acids. The CDR3 loop is CASSRTYEQYF. CDR3 bases: TGTGCCAGCAGCCGTACCTACGAGCAGTACTTC. Together with reference TRBV7-9 and TRBJ2-7, the CDR3 gives the full variable domain: DTGVSQNPRHKITKRGQNVTFRCDPISEHNRLYWYRQTLGQGPEFLTYFQNEAQLEKSRLLSDRFSAERPKGSFSTLEIQRTEQGDSAMYLCASSRTYEQYFGPGTRLTVT.

This chain connects TRBV5-6 to TRBJ1-1; perhaps TRBD1 as D (5 bases). Germline CDR1 reads SGHDT; CDR2 reads YYEEEE. The CDR3 is 16 amino acids. V lost 4 bases and J lost 2, with 18 bases in between. CDR3 DNA sequence: TGTGCCAGCAGCCCTGAAGCAGGGCTAGCCAACACTGAAGCTTTCTTT. It is translated as CASSPEAGLANTEAFF.

The chain combines TRBV7-9 with TRBJ2-7, with 9 bases matching TRBD1. V lost 5 bases and J lost 2; bases outside the gene matches: 10. Germline CDR1 reads SEHNR; CDR2 reads FQNEAQ (reference sequence). The CDR3 is made up of 16 amino acids. The CDR3 is CASSDTWDRDPYEQYF. The CDR3 nucleotides read TGTGCCAGCAGCGATACCTGGGACAGGGACCCCTACGAGCAGTACTTC.

The chain has TRBV20-1 and TRBJ2-1; D not resolved. CDR1 DFQATT and CDR2 SNEGSKA come from the germline V gene (reference sequence). This CDR3 has 11 residues. Trimming took off 1 base at V and 7 bases at J, with 5 bases between the two ends. The chain's CDR3 is CSARGWNEQFF. The CDR3 DNA follows: TGCAGTGCTAGAGGTTGGAATGAGCAGTTCTTC.

The chain recombines TRBV18 with TRBJ2-7; tentatively, D is TRBD1 or TRBD2 (6 bases each). With 4 bases removed from V and 1 base from J, the gap between germline ends came to 14 bases. Germline values: CDR1 KGHSH, CDR2 LQKENI. This CDR3 contains 15 residues. The CDR3 DNA sequence: TGTGCCAGCTCACTTGGGGGGCAGGCATCCTACGAGCAGTACTTC. It translates to CASSLGGQASYEQYF.

The CDR3 here is CASSSLGGHTQYF. As DNA, the CDR3 is TGTGCCAGCAGCTCCCTCGGAGGACATACGCAGTATTTT. The chain joins TRBV11-2 to TRBJ2-3; tentative D call: TRBD2 (5 bases). Trimming removed 4 bases from V and 7 bases from J, with 12 bases in between. CDR1 and CDR2 from the germline V gene are SGHAT and FQNNGV. This CDR3 is 13 amino acids long.

This chain uses TRBV5-6 with TRBJ2-2; D possibly corresponds to TRBD2 (6 bases). Between the trimmed V and J ends, which lost 3 bases and 4 bases, there was a span of 16 bases. From germline, CDR1 is SGHDT and CDR2 YYEEEE. This CDR3 has 16 amino acids. The CDR3 sequence: CASSSLANRFTGELFF. In DNA, the CDR3 is TGTGCCAGCAGCTCTCTAGCGAACCGGTTCACCGGGGAGCTGTTTTTT.

The chain joins TRBV5-1 to TRBJ2-2; TRBD2 aligns across 7 bases. The CDR3 loop spans 16 amino acids. Germline values: CDR1 SGHRS, CDR2 YFSETQ. Losses at the gene ends were 5 bases for V and 4 bases for J; bases not matched to a gene: 11. The CDR3 sequence: CASRLQTGGATGELFF. CDR3 sequence (DNA): TGCGCCAGCAGACTTCAAACGGGGGGTGCCACCGGGGAGCTGTTTTTT.

This rearrangement joins TRBV10-3 to TRBJ1-1; TRBD1 agrees at 9 bases. Germline values: CDR1 ENHRY, CDR2 SYGVKD. The trim removed 0 bases at V and 4 bases at J, leaving 3 bases unmatched. The CDR3 totals 15 residues. CDR3 DNA sequence: TGTGCCATCAGTGAGTCGAGACAGGGGGGCACTGAAGCTTTCTTT. It specifies CAISESRQGGTEAFF.

This chain links TRBV19 with TRBJ2-2; D remains ambiguous. Germline-derived CDR1 and CDR2 are LNHDA and SQIVND (reference sequence). Trimming removed 5 bases from V and 3 bases from J, with 7 bases in between. CDR3 length: 13 amino acids. The chain's CDR3 is CASSRDYTGELFF. The CDR3 coding sequence is TGTGCCAGTAGTCGCGATTACACCGGGGAGCTGTTTTTT.

This chain connects TRBV5-1 to TRBJ2-2, with D tentatively TRBD2 (6 bases). V was shortened by 6 bases and J by 6 bases, with 12 bases between the two germline ends. CDR1 is SGHRS and CDR2 is YFSETQ in the germline V gene. This CDR3 is built from 13 residues. The CDR3 loop is CASTLGGSGELFF. CDR3 nucleotide sequence: TGCGCCAGCACCCTAGGAGGGTCCGGGGAGCTGTTTTTT.